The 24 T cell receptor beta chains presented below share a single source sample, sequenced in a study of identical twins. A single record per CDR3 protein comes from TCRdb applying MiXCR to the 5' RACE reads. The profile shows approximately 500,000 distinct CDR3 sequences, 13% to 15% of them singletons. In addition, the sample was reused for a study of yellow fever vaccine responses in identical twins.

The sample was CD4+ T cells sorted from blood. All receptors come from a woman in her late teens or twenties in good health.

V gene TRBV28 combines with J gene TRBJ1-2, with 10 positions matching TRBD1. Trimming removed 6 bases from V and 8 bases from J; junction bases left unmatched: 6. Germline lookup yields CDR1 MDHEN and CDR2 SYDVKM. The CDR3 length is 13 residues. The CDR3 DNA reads TGTGCCAGCAGGGACAGGGGGTTCGGGGGCTACACCTTC. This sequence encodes CASRDRGFGGYTF.

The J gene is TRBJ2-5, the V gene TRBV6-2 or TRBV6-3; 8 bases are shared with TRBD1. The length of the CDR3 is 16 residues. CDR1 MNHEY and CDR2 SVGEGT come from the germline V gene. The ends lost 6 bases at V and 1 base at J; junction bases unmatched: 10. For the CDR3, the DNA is TGTGCCAGCAGCCACTGGACAGGGACCCTCCAAGAGACCCAGTACTTC. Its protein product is CASSHWTGTLQETQYF.

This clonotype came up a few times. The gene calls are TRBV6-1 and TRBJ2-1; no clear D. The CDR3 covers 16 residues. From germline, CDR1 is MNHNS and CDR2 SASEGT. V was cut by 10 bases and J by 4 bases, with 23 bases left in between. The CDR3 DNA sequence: TGTGCCACCACATCGACGGCCTATAACCCTTACAATGAGCAGTTCTTC. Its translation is CATTSTAYNPYNEQFF.

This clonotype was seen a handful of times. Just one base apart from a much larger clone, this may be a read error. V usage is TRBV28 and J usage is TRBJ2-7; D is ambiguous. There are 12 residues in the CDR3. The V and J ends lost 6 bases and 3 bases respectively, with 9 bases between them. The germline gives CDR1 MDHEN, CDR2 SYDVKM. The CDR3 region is CASSPDGYEQYF. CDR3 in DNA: TGTGCCAGCAGCCCCGACGGCTACGAGCAGTACTTC.

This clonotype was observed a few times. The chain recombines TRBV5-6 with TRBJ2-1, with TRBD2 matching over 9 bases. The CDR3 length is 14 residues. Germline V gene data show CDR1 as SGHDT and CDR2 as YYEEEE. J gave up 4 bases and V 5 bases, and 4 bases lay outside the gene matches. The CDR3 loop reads CASSMRGGYNEQFF. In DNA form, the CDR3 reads TGTGCCAGCAGTATGCGGGGGGGATACAATGAGCAGTTCTTC.

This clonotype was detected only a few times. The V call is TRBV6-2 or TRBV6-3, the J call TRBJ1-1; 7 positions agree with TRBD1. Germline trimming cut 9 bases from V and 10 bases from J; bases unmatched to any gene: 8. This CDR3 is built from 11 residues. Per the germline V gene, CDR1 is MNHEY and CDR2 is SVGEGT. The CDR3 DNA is TGTGCCAGTGTGGACAGGAGGATAGCTTTCTTT. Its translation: CASVDRRIAFF.

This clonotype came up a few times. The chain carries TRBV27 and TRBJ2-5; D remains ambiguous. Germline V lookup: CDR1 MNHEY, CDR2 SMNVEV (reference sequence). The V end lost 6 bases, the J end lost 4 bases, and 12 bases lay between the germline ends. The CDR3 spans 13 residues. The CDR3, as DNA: TGTGCCAGCAGCCTTGAGCCCGGAGAGACCCAGTACTTC. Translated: CASSLEPGETQYF.

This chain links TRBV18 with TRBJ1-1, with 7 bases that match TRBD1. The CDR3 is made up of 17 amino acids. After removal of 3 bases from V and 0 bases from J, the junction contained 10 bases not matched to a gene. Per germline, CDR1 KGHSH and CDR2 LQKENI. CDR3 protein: CASSPTGTGGLNTEAFF. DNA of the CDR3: TGTGCCAGCTCACCGACAGGGACCGGTGGACTGAACACTGAAGCTTTCTTT.

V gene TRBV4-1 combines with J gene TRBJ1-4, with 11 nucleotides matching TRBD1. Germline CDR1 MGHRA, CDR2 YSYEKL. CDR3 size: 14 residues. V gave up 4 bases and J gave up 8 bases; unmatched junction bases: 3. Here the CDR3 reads CASSRDRGAEKLFF. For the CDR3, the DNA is TGCGCCAGCAGCCGGGACAGGGGGGCGGAAAAACTGTTTTTT.

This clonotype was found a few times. Here the CDR3 reads CASSPNAGGISYNEQFF. The CDR3 nucleotides read TGTGCCAGCTCACCGAACGCCGGGGGGATCTCCTACAATGAGCAGTTCTTC. The chain has TRBV18 and TRBJ2-1; TRBD2 matches at 7 bases. V trimming: 3 bases; J trimming: 0 bases; junction bases outside the gene matches: 8. CDR1 and CDR2 (germline): KGHSH, LQKENI. This CDR3 spans 17 amino acids.

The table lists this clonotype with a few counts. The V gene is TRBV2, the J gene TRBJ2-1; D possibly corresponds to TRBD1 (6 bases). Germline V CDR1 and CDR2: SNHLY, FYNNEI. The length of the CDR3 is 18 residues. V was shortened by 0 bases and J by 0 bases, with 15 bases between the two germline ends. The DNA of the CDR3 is TGTGCCAGCAGTGAAGCACAGCTCGGACAGAGCTCCTACAATGAGCAGTTCTTC. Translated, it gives CASSEAQLGQSSYNEQFF.

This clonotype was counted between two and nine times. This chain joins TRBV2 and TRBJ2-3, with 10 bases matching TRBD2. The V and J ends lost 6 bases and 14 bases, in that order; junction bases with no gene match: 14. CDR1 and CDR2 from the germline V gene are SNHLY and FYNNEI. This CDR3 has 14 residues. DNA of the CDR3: TGTGCCAGCAGCAATCTAGCGGGAGCCGATGAATGGTATTTT. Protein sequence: CASSNLAGADEWYF.

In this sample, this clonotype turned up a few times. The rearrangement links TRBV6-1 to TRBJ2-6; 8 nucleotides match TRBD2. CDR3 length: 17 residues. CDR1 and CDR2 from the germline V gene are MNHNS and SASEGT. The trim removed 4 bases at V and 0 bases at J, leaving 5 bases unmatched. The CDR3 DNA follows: TGTGCCAGCAGTGTGGTAGCGGGGTACTCTGGGGCCAACGTCCTGACTTTC. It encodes CASSVVAGYSGANVLTF.

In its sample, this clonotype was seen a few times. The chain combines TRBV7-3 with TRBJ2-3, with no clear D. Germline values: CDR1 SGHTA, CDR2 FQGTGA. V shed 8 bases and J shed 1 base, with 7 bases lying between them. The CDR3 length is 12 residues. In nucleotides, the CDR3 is TGTGCCAGCGGATACGGCACAGATACGCAGTATTTT. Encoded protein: CASGYGTDTQYF.

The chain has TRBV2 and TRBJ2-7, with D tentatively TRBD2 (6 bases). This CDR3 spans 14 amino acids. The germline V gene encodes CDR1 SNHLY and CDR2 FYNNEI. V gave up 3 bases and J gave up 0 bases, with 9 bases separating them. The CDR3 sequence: CASSEEGVSYEQYF. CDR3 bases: TGTGCCAGCAGTGAGGAGGGTGTCTCCTACGAGCAGTACTTC.

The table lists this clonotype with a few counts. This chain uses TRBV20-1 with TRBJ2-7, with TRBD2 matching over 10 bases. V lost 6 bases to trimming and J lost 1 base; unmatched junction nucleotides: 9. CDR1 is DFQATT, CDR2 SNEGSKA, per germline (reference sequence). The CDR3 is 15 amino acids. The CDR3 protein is CSADLLAGASYEQYF. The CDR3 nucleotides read TGCAGTGCAGACCTCCTAGCGGGAGCGTCCTACGAGCAGTACTTC.

In DNA, the CDR3 is TGCGCCAGCAGCCCCTTGGGGACAGGGCGGTCCGAGCAGTACGTC. Translating gives CASSPLGTGRSEQYV. This sequence joins TRBV5-1 and TRBJ2-7, with 9 bases identical to TRBD1. Germline assignment: CDR1 SGHRS and CDR2 YFSETQ. With 4 bases clipped from V and 6 bases from J, the junction kept 11 bases outside the gene matches. This CDR3 spans 15 amino acids.

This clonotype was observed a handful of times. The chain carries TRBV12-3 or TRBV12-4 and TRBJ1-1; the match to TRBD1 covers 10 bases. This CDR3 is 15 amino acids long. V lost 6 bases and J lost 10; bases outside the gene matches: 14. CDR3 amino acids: CASSLKTGGLVGAFF. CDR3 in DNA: TGTGCCAGCAGCCTCAAGACAGGGGGCCTCGTAGGAGCTTTCTTT.

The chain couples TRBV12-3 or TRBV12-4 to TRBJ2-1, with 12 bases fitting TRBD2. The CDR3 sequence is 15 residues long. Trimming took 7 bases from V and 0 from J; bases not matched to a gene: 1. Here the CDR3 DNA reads TGTGCCAGCACTAGCGGGAGGGGCTCCTACAATGAGCAGTTCTTC. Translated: CASTSGRGSYNEQFF.

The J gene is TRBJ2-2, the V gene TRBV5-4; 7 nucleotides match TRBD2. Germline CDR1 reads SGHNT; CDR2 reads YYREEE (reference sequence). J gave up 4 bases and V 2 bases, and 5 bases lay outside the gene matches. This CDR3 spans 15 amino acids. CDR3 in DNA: TGTGCCAGCAGCTTCGCAGCGGGGTCCACCGGGGAGCTGTTTTTT. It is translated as CASSFAAGSTGELFF.

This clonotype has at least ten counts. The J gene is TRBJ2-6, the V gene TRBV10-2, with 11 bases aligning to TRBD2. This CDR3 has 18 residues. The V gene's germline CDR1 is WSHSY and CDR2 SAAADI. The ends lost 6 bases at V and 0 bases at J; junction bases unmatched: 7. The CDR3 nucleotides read TGCGCCAGCAGCGGACTAGCGGGTGAATACTCTGGGGCCAACGTCCTGACTTTC. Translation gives CASSGLAGEYSGANVLTF.

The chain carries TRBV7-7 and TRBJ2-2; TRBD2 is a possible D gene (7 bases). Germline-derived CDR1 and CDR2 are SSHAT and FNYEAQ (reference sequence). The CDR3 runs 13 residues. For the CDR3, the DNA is TGTGCTGGGGGGGGCAGGAACACCGGGGAGCTGTTTTTT. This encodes CAGGGRNTGELFF.

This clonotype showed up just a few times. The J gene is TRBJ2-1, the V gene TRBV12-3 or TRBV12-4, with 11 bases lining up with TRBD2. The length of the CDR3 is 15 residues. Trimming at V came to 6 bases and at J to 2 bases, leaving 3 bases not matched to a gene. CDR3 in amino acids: CASRETSGTYNEQFF. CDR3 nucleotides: TGTGCCAGCAGAGAGACTAGCGGGACCTACAATGAGCAGTTCTTC.

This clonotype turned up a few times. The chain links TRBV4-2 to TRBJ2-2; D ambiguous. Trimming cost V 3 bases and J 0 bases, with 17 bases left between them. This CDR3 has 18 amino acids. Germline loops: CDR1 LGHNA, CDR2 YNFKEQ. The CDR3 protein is CASSQGFPTAPNTGELFF. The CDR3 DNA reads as TGTGCCAGCAGCCAGGGATTCCCGACTGCCCCGAACACCGGGGAGCTGTTTTTT.